The next 19 T cell receptor beta chains were all read from a single sample in a study of blood T cell repertoires in COVID-19. The repertoire was sequenced with immunoSEQ multiplex PCR; TCRdb's copy has only in-frame clones and lacks some. In the table there are roughly 140,000 clones, 80% of which are singletons. Sequenced input: peripheral blood. These receptors originate from an older man who had recovered from COVID-19.

This chain links TRBV4-1 with TRBJ1-5, with 7 nucleotides matching TRBD1. The germline gives CDR1 MGHRA, CDR2 YSYEKL. This CDR3 comprises 15 residues. V shed 4 bases, J shed 2 bases, and the junction held 5 bases outside the gene matches. The CDR3 loop is CASSPSGQGNQPQHF. The CDR3, as DNA: TGCGCCAGCAGCCCCTCCGGACAGGGCAATCAGCCCCAGCATTTT.

This chain uses TRBV5-1 with TRBJ2-6, with 7 bases aligning to TRBD2. There are 19 residues in the CDR3. Trimming took 4 bases from V and 0 from J; bases not matched to a gene: 13. Germline V gene sequence: CDR1 SGHRS, CDR2 YFSETQ. The CDR3 bases are TGCGCCAGCAGCCAGCAGCCCGGGACTAAATTCTCTGGGGCCAACGTCCTGACTTTC. Protein: CASSQQPGTKFSGANVLTF.

V and J are TRBV5-1 and TRBJ2-7; 7 bases are shared with TRBD2. V shed 1 base, J shed 1 base, and the junction held 17 bases outside the gene matches. CDR3 size: 19 residues. Germline CDR1 reads SGHRS; CDR2 reads YFSETQ. The CDR3 loop is CASSLIKRGPGLGSYEQYF. CDR3 in DNA: TGCGCCAGCAGCTTGATAAAGCGGGGCCCTGGGTTAGGGTCCTACGAGCAGTACTTC.

This chain's CDR3 is CASSQRREGLETQYF. The CDR3 nucleotides read TGTGCCAGCAGCCAGAGGCGGGAGGGCCTAGAGACCCAGTACTTC. The chain employs TRBV3-1 (or the pseudogene TRBV3-2) and TRBJ2-5; 9 bases are shared with TRBD2. The CDR3 is 15 residues long. The germline V gene has CDR1 LGHDT and CDR2 YNNKEL (reference sequence). With 3 bases clipped from V and 4 bases from J, the junction kept 6 bases outside the gene matches.

The V call is TRBV12-3 or TRBV12-4, the J call TRBJ1-1; D is uncertain. V lost 2 bases and J 6 bases, leaving 7 bases between the germline ends. The CDR3 has 12 residues. The CDR3 here is CASSLRRAEAFF. CDR3 coding DNA: TGTGCCAGCAGTTTAAGGAGGGCTGAAGCTTTCTTT.

This chain connects TRBV6-2 or TRBV6-3 to TRBJ2-3; the match to TRBD2 covers 7 bases. The germline gives CDR1 MNHEY, CDR2 SVGEGT. There are 13 residues in the CDR3. The junction had 0 bases not matched to a gene; V was cut back by 1 base and J by 5 bases. CDR3 sequence: CASSYWEGDTQYF. CDR3 DNA sequence: TGTGCCAGCAGTTACTGGGAGGGAGATACGCAGTATTTT.

The gene calls are TRBV19 and TRBJ1-4; 8 bases are a match to TRBD1. Trimming took 4 bases from V and 3 from J; bases not matched to a gene: 4. In germline, CDR1 is LNHDA, CDR2 SQIVND (reference sequence). The CDR3 is 15 amino acids. The CDR3 protein is CASSKDREPNEKLFF. The DNA for the CDR3 is TGTGCCAGTAGTAAGGACAGGGAACCTAATGAAAAACTGTTTTTT.

A single count supports this clone. The chain combines TRBV5-4 with TRBJ1-2; D may be TRBD1 (5 bases). V was clipped by 4 bases and J by 2 bases, with 12 bases between them. The CDR3 has 14 residues. Per germline, CDR1 SGHNT and CDR2 YYREEE (reference sequence). The CDR3 loop reads CASSLPTENYGYTF. The CDR3, as DNA: TGTGCCAGCAGCCTCCCGACAGAGAACTATGGCTACACCTTC.

The count of this clone is one. The V gene is TRBV7-6, the J gene TRBJ2-7, with TRBD1 matching 10 bases. This CDR3 comprises 15 residues. CDR1 is SGHVS and CDR2 is FNYEAQ in the germline V gene. The junction had 4 bases not matched to a gene; V was cut back by 5 bases and J by 0 bases. The CDR3 here is CASSPGQGFSYEQYF. In DNA, the CDR3 is TGTGCCAGCAGCCCGGGACAGGGGTTCTCCTACGAGCAGTACTTC.

This clone was seen once. This chain links TRBV6-5 with TRBJ1-1; 7 positions match TRBD1. V lost 5 bases and J lost 6; bases outside the gene matches: 12. The CDR3 contains 15 residues. Germline values: CDR1 MNHEY, CDR2 SVGAGI. CDR3 region: CASSPSRGSFAEAFF. The CDR3 DNA reads as TGTGCCAGCAGTCCAAGCAGGGGGTCCTTCGCTGAAGCTTTCTTT.

The chain uses TRBV27 and TRBJ2-1; no definite D call. The CDR3 extends over 14 amino acids. The germline gives CDR1 MNHEY, CDR2 SMNVEV (reference sequence). Trimming left V 1 base short and J 0 bases short, with 4 bases between. CDR3 loop: CASSLFGSYNEQFF. CDR3 bases: TGTGCCAGCAGTTTATTCGGCTCCTACAATGAGCAGTTCTTC.

This clone turned up a few times. This chain connects TRBV12-5 to TRBJ1-6; 7 positions match TRBD1. This CDR3 has 15 residues. Germline lookup yields CDR1 LGHNT and CDR2 FRNRAP. V trimming: 0 bases; J trimming: 4 bases; junction bases outside the gene matches: 0. Written as DNA, the CDR3 is TGTGCTAGTGGTTTGGTACAGGGGTATAATTCACCCCTCCACTTT. This encodes CASGLVQGYNSPLHF.

The chain combines TRBV6-5 with TRBJ2-2; TRBD2 matches 7 bases. The ends lost 1 base at V and 3 bases at J; junction bases unmatched: 2. Germline V CDR1 and CDR2: MNHEY, SVGAGI. This CDR3 region has 15 residues. As DNA, the CDR3 is TGTGCCAGCAGTTACTATGCGGGGGACACCGGGGAGCTGTTTTTT. Amino acid sequence: CASSYYAGDTGELFF.

The rearrangement joins TRBV29-1 to TRBJ1-1; TRBD1 matches at 7 bases. Germline V lookup: CDR1 SQVTM, CDR2 ANQGSEA. V lost 6 bases, J lost 4 bases, and 8 bases stayed unmatched. The CDR3 totals 13 residues. The CDR3 region is CSVRQGAATEAFF. CDR3 bases: TGCAGCGTCCGACAGGGAGCAGCCACTGAAGCTTTCTTT.

The chain has TRBV7-2 and TRBJ1-1; D gene uncertain. The V and J ends lost 2 bases and 5 bases respectively, with 18 bases between them. CDR1 SGHTA and CDR2 FQGNSA come from the germline V gene. The CDR3 length is 16 residues. The DNA for the CDR3 is TGTGCCAGCAGCTTATTTGGCTCCAACCCGGGGACTGAAGCTTTCTTT. As protein: CASSLFGSNPGTEAFF.

This chain joins TRBV29-1 and TRBJ1-1, with 11 bases identical to TRBD1. The CDR3 is made up of 15 amino acids. V was clipped by 8 bases and J by 4 bases; unmatched bases: 12. In germline, CDR1 is SQVTM, CDR2 ANQGSEA. CDR3 coding DNA: TGCAGCACCCTGGACAGGGGGCTTTGGGGCACTGAAGCTTTCTTT. Its translation: CSTLDRGLWGTEAFF.

This clone was seen only a few times. The rearrangement joins TRBV5-6 to TRBJ2-1, with D perhaps TRBD2 (7 bases). The CDR3 has 16 residues. Germline V gives CDR1 SGHDT, CDR2 YYEEEE. V was shortened by 3 bases and J by 2 bases, with 15 bases between the two germline ends. CDR3 region: CASSSIQGGTYNEQFF. The CDR3 region has the DNA TGTGCCAGCAGCTCTATACAGGGAGGGACCTACAATGAGCAGTTCTTC.

The V gene is TRBV14, the J gene TRBJ2-3; 7 bases line up with TRBD1. Germline-derived CDR1 and CDR2 are SGHDN and FVKESK. The V gene end was trimmed by 0 bases and the J gene end by 0 bases; junction bases not matched to a gene: 12. The CDR3 is made up of 19 amino acids. In DNA form, the CDR3 reads TGTGCCAGCAGCCAAGACCCGAGACTACAGGGGACGAGCACAGATACGCAGTATTTT. Its translation: CASSQDPRLQGTSTDTQYF. The variable domain in full, with the rest retrieved from reference TRBV14 and TRBJ2-3, is EAGVTQFPSHSVIEKGQTVTLRCDPISGHDNLYWYRRVMGKEIKFLLHFVKESKQDESGMPNNRFLAERTGGTYSTLKVQPAELEDSGVYFCASSQDPRLQGTSTDTQYFGPGTRLTVL.

The CDR3 region has the DNA TGTGCCAGCAGTGACACAGGGGGCAAAGGCTACACCTTC. As protein: CASSDTGGKGYTF. The rearrangement joins TRBV27 to TRBJ1-2; 9 bases agree with TRBD1. The CDR3 runs 13 residues. V was clipped by 5 bases and J by 8 bases; unmatched bases: 6. Germline V lookup: CDR1 MNHEY, CDR2 SMNVEV (reference sequence).